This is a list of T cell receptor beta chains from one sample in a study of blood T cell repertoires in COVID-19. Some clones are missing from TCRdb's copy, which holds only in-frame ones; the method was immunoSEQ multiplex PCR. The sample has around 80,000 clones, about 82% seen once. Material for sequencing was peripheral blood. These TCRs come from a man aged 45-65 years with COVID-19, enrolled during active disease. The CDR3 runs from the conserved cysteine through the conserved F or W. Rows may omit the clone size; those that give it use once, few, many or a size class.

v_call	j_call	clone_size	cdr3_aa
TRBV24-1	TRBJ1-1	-	CATSGQGTQSAEAFF
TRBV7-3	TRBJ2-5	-	CASRGPGQWETQYF
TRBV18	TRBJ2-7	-	CASSPGTGSSYEQYF
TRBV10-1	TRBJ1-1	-	CARRGGNTEAFF
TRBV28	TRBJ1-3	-	CASTRGMGNTIYF
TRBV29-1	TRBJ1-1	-	CSVNDRGNEAFF
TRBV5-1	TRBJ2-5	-	CASSLVRDRQETQYF
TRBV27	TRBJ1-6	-	CASSFTSTGVLNSPLHF
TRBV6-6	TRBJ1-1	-	CASSPTVTEAFF
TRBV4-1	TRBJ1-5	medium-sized	CASSSRTGGNQPQHF
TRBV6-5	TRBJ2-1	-	CASSYSGGVVNEQFF
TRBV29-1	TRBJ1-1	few	CSVEKAGETEAFF
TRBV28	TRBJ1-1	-	CASSSDRGFEAFF
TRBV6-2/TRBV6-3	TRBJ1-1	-	CASSDRGGTEAFF
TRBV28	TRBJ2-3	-	CASSPGVGDITDTQYF
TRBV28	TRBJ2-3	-	CASSLPGDTQYF
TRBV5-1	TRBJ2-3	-	CASSLGLNTDTQYF
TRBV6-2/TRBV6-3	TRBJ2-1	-	CASSYTSTEQFF
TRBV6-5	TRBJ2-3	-	CASSLPGTDTQYF
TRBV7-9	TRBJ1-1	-	CASSSGQGGWTEAFF
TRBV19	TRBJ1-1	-	CASSTVQETNTEAFF
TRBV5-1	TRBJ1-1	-	CASSLTRGSEAFF
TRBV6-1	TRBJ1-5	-	CASSEDGGRTAQHF
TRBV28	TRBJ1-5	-	CASTRAGFIGQPQHF
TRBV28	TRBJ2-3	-	CASRTGGGFTDTQYF
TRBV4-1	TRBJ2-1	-	CASSQDFGYNEQFF
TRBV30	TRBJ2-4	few	CAWSDRGRVAKNIQYF
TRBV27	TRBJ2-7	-	CASRRDSSYEQYF
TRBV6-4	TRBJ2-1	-	CASSDSSGTGSYNEQFF
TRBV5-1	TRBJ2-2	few	CASRRQVDTGELFF
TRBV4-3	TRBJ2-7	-	CASSQVSGAGGYEQYF
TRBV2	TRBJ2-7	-	CASSRDRGNEQYF
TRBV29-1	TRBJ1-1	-	CSVELRQGRAFF
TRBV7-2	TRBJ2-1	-	CASSPYNEQFF
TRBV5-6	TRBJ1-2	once	CASSLGHHYGYTF
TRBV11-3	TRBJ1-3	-	CASSATGAGNTIYF
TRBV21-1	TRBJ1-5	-	CASAARSDQPQHF
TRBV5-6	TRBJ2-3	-	CASSFRGTSGTDTQYF
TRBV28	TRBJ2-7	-	CASRLAGGTHYEQYF
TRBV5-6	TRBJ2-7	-	CASSRSIGGAGSYEQYF
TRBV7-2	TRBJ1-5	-	CASSLEQGRQPQHF
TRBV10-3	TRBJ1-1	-	CAISSGTGGVTEAFF
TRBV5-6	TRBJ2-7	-	CASSLGLAIYEQYF
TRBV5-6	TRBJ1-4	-	CASSWDRDEKLFF
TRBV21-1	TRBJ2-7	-	CASSTKRSSYEQYF
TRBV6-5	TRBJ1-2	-	CASSYSTGTYGYTF
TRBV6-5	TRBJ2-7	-	CASTLRQVTHEQYF